The sequence of this TCR beta chain was determined in a study of human T cells and chemical hapten exposure. From germline, CDR1 is SGHNT and CDR2 YYREEE (reference sequence). The CDR3 covers 15 residues. V dropped 4 bases and J dropped 3 bases, with 14 bases sitting between them. Noted time point: patch test 1, 2 weeks after DPC sensitization. Treatment here: therapeutic diphenylcyclopropenone sensitization with weekly scalp DPC. Patch tests were applied only after blood draws. There are a few counts of this clonotype. The library tagged individual cDNA molecules with unique molecular identifiers. TCRdb independently ran MiXCR on the RACE reads; one entry per CDR3 protein. The table shows more than 65,000 distinct CDR3 sequences, with about 9.3% occurring only once.

This chain connects TRBV5-4 to TRBJ1-3; D uncertain. The starting material was whole blood, obtained in connection with sensitization to the hapten diphenylcyclopropenone (DPC). The receptor's source is a woman aged 50 to 65 with alopecia areata. Some clones in this sample may be carry-over from other donors' samples. For the CDR3, the DNA is TGTGCCAGCAGCAGGGTGGGGAATGGTGGAAACACCATATATTTT. Amino acids: CASSRVGNGGNTIYF.